This T cell receptor beta chain comes out of a study of Ad26.COV2.S vaccination and SARS-CoV-2 variants. The CDR3 has 12 residues. Germline trimming cut 7 bases from V and 4 bases from J; bases unmatched to any gene: 3. Study-level results: In TCR breadth and depth analyses, total T cell responses may have been underestimated.

Regarding this clone: No antigen is known for it.

Treatment noted: roughly 18 received Ad26.COV2.S at low or high dose, single or two shots; roughly five received placebo; per-sample allocation not given. The study sampled participants on day 63 after the first vaccine or placebo injection. The table came from immunoSEQ multiplex PCR; TCRdb's copy has only in-frame clones and leaves some out. The sample shows more than 350,000 clones, 75% to 95% of them seen only once. The input for sequencing was peripheral blood, taken in a trial of Ad26.COV2.S vaccine versus placebo. V and J are TRBV23-1 and TRBJ2-7; TRBD1 agrees at 8 bases. TRBV23-1 is marked as an open reading frame, function uncertain. The TCR originated in a person between 18 and 65 years old who received the Ad26.COV2.S COVID-19 vaccine or a placebo. The CDR3 here is CASTTGGYEQYF. CDR3 DNA sequence: TGCGCCAGCACCACAGGGGGTTACGAGCAGTACTTC.